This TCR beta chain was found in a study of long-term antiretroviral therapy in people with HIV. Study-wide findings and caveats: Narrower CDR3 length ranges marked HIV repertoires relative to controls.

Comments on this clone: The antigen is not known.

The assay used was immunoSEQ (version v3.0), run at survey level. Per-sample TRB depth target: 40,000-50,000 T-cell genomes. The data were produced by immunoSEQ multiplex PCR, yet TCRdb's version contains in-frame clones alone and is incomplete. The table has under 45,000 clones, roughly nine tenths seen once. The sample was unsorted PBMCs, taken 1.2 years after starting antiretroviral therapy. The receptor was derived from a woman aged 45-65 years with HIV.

In DNA form, the CDR3 reads TGTGCCATCAGTGATTTAGCGGGGGGCACAGATACGCAGTATTTT. This encodes CAISDLAGGTDTQYF. The chain uses TRBV10-3 and TRBJ2-3; 9 positions match TRBD2. The germline gives CDR1 ENHRY, CDR2 SYGVKD. The CDR3 sequence is 15 residues long. V was clipped by 3 bases and J by 1 base; unmatched bases: 2.